This entry is about one T cell receptor (beta chain). Its antigen is undetermined. The sample is drawn from a study of CD8 T cells in ankylosing spondylitis. This CDR3 is built from 16 residues. V lost 4 bases to trimming and J lost 2 bases, with 17 bases between them. CDR1 and CDR2 from the germline V gene are SGHRS and YFSETQ. Using its own MiXCR run on the 5' RACE reads, TCRdb lists one record per CDR3 protein. The sample lists 670,000 or so distinct CDR3 sequences, over 15% occurring once. Study-level findings and limits: A TCR beta motif of 8 or 9 highly homologous variants appeared characteristic of ankylosing spondylitis blood.

The sequenced material came from blood, either unsorted or a sorted T cell fraction (not recorded which). The clonotype originates from a male donor with ankylosing spondylitis. The chain joins TRBV5-1 to TRBJ2-3, with D possibly being TRBD1 or TRBD2 (6 bases each). CDR3 in amino acids: CASSPKGGPYTDTQYF. Written as DNA, the CDR3 is TGCGCCAGCAGCCCGAAAGGGGGGCCCTACACAGATACGCAGTATTTT.